Listed below are T cell receptor beta chains from one sample, sequenced in a study of blood T cell repertoires in COVID-19. Sequencing was performed with immunoSEQ multiplex PCR; in TCRdb, only in-frame clones are kept and a portion is missing. The sample carries roughly 170,000 clones, roughly 86% recorded once. Sequencing input: peripheral blood. All receptors derive from a man in his forties with active or convalescent COVID-19. The CDR3 runs from the conserved cysteine through the conserved F or W. Not all rows give a size; the values are once, few, many and, for expanded clones, a class.

>13|TRBJ1-2|TRBV6-2/TRBV6-3|.
CASSYQVGYGYTF
>13|TRBJ2-7|TRBV5-1|.
CASSLGGPEEQYF
>15|TRBJ2-5|TRBV6-5|.
CASSKQGAVQETQYF
>17|TRBJ2-7|TRBV14|.
CASSLGVGDTQPYEQYF
>15|TRBJ1-1|TRBV2|few
CASSRQGGANTEAFF
>11|TRBJ2-7|TRBV12-3/TRBV12-4|.
CASSPGFEQYF
>12|TRBJ2-1|TRBV30|.
CAWSPSPGEQFF
>15|TRBJ2-2|TRBV29-1|.
CSVEARAGGTGELFF
>15|TRBJ2-3|TRBV10-1|.
CASSIGQGVIDTQYF
>14|TRBJ1-6|TRBV7-3|.
CASSSQGGNSPLHF
>13|TRBJ2-5|TRBV29-1|few
CSGSWGLQETQYF
>13|TRBJ1-5|TRBV2|.
CASMGAPGAPQHF
>13|TRBJ2-3|TRBV12-3/TRBV12-4|.
CASSLTGTDTQYF
>17|TRBJ1-6|TRBV18|.
CASSPGSPDLYNSPLHF
>15|TRBJ1-5|TRBV19|.
CASQWQMYSNQPQHF
>13|TRBJ1-5|TRBV29-1|once
CSVEMSPGQPQHF
>14|TRBJ1-2|TRBV27|.
CASSPRDRGHGYTF
>13|TRBJ2-3|TRBV9|.
CASRSPRGDTQYF
>13|TRBJ2-5|TRBV5-6|.
CASSLQGQETQYF
>15|TRBJ1-3|TRBV10-3|.
CAISESTGNGNTIYF
>14|TRBJ1-4|TRBV3-1/TRBV3-2|.
CASSPRGFGEKLFF
>15|TRBJ2-3|TRBV7-9|.
CASSSGQGPTDTQYF
>15|TRBJ1-4|TRBV27|.
CASSFLQGGGEKLFF
>14|TRBJ1-5|TRBV2|.
CASRGGGINQPQHF
>13|TRBJ1-4|TRBV12-3/TRBV12-4|few
CASSLGGREKLFF
>13|TRBJ1-5|TRBV5-4|few
CASSPEPMQPQHF
>14|TRBJ1-4|TRBV30|.
CAWRATGFNEKLFF
>13|TRBJ1-1|TRBV2|.
CASKAGLNTEAFF
>12|TRBJ2-5|TRBV29-1|.
CSVSRVEETQYF
>13|TRBJ2-1|TRBV30|.
CAWSTSGEFQQFF
>16|TRBJ2-3|TRBV3-1/TRBV3-2|.
CASSQGTGDYTDTQYF
>13|TRBJ1-5|TRBV27|.
CASSRQGNQPQHF
>16|TRBJ2-6|TRBV6-5|once
CASSYSSTSGANVLTF
>13|TRBJ2-7|TRBV27|.
CASSLRRHYEQYF
>13|TRBJ1-3|TRBV5-4|few
CASSFGGANTIYF
>13|TRBJ2-3|TRBV18|.
CASSQGVTDTQYF
>15|TRBJ1-5|TRBV9|.
CASSPGQGGAQPQHF
>13|TRBJ2-5|TRBV11-3|.
CASSWTDQETQYF
>14|TRBJ1-3|TRBV5-1|.
CASSWGPTGNTIYF
>18|TRBJ1-5|TRBV28|.
CASSLIPGNSASNQPQHF
>13|TRBJ2-3|TRBV4-2|.
CASSQFGPDTQYF
>13|TRBJ1-1|TRBV11-3|few
CASSLAGQGQAFF
>15|TRBJ2-7|TRBV2|.
CASSPGTGRGYEQYF
>13|TRBJ1-4|TRBV9|.
CASSVGQGEKLFF
>12|TRBJ1-1|TRBV11-2|few
CASNTGRVEAFF
>15|TRBJ1-4|TRBV6-1|.
CASSELSREGEKLFF
>13|TRBJ2-5|TRBV29-1|once
CSVEAGSWETQYF
>13|TRBJ1-5|TRBV12-3/TRBV12-4|.
CASRRDREQPQHF
>15|TRBJ2-1|TRBV27|once
CASRAGQGAYNEQFF
>15|TRBJ1-6|TRBV7-6|.
CASSRGQGARSPLHF
>15|TRBJ1-5|TRBV19|.
CAIGSGTDSNQPQHF
>12|TRBJ1-1|TRBV6-5|.
CASSYFTGEAFF